This T cell receptor beta chain was recorded in a study of human T cells and chemical hapten exposure. As for the study in general: Affected patients, primarily female, had alopecia areata, totalis or universalis.

Overall study results and limits: The formation of large CDR3 similarity clusters by expanded TCRs significantly exceeded that of controls.

In germline, CDR1 is SGHRS, CDR2 YFSETQ. CDR3 length: 16 amino acids. V lost 1 base and J lost 7, with 15 bases in between. This clonotype was picked up a small number of times. What it binds is not known. Single cDNA molecules in the library carried unique molecular identifiers attached during preparation. TCRdb redid the calling of the RACE reads with MiXCR, one entry per CDR3 protein. The table shows tens of thousands of distinct CDR3 sequences, with approximately 9.8% occurring only once. Documented time point: patch test 1, 2 weeks after DPC sensitization. Treatment of the sample: therapeutic diphenylcyclopropenone sensitization with weekly scalp DPC.

This chain links TRBV5-1 with TRBJ1-6; possible D gene TRBD1, 6 bases. This clonotype was sampled from a woman between 40 and 55 years old with alopecia areata. Some clones in this sample may be carry-over from other donors' samples. The sample here was whole blood, taken in connection with sensitization to the hapten diphenylcyclopropenone (DPC). The CDR3 spells CASSLWGAGENSPLHF. CDR3 nucleotides: TGCGCCAGCAGCTTGTGGGGTGCAGGGGAGAATTCACCCCTCCACTTT.